This T cell receptor beta chain appears in the sequencing data of a study of CD8 T cells in ankylosing spondylitis. Study observations and caveats: Prior literature has documented some motif variants in synovial fluid and blood from reactive arthritis. There was a TCR beta motif, made of eight highly homologous variants, that appeared characteristic of ankylosing spondylitis blood.

This CDR3 region has 14 residues. Trimming stripped 0 bases from V and 9 bases from J, with 14 bases between. Germline V gives CDR1 SEHNR, CDR2 FQNEAQ (reference sequence). This clonotype was seen repeatedly, ten times or more. Its target is unknown. Construction of TCR beta libraries was performed using quantitative 5'-RACE with molecular barcodes. TCRdb re-called the 5' RACE reads with MiXCR, one entry per CDR3 protein. The sample consists of fewer than 550,000 distinct CDR3 sequences, about 5.7% of them appearing once. V gene TRBV7-9 combines with J gene TRBJ1-1; D is uncertain. This receptor was identified in a male donor with ankylosing spondylitis. Sequences were obtained from blood, either unsorted or a sorted T cell fraction (not recorded which). The CDR3 here is CASSLALPAFKAFF. In nucleotides, the CDR3 is TGTGCCAGCAGCTTAGCGCTTCCAGCCTTTAAAGCTTTCTTT.